The T cell receptor beta chain under discussion was sequenced for a study of blood T cell repertoires in COVID-19. Study at large: Spain, Italy and the United States supplied samples that represented acute and convalescent COVID-19.

Deletions cut 5 bases from V and 4 bases from J, with 15 bases between. The CDR3 runs 14 residues. Per germline, CDR1 SQVTM and CDR2 ANQGSEA. Original processing notes: Quantification of nucleated cells was approximated via reference gene primer amplification. Sequencing was performed with immunoSEQ multiplex PCR; in TCRdb, only in-frame clones are kept and a portion is missing. V, J and clone size were drawn from that table, and D and trimming were deduced from the DNA. There are around 360,000 clones in the sample; roughly 86% occur only once, and 8% to 13% lies in the top ten. In its sample, this clone was seen once.

The specimen was peripheral blood. The chain links TRBV29-1 to TRBJ2-1; maybe TRBD2 (7 bases). This clonotype was sampled from a woman aged 25 to 45 with COVID-19, enrolled during active disease. CDR3 nucleotide sequence: TGCAGCGTTCTGGGGGGGGCGCTTTACAATGAGCAGTTCTTC. Its translation: CSVLGGALYNEQFF.